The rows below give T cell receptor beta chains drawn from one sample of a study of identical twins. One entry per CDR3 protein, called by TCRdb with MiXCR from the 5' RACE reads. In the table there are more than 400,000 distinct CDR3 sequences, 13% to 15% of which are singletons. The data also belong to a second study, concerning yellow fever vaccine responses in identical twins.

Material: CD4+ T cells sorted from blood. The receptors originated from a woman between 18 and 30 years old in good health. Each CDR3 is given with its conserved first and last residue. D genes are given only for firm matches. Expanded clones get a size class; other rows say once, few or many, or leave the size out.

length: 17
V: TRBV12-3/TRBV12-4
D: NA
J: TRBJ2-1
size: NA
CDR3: CASSQGKRPSSYNEQFF
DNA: TGTGCCAGCAGTCAAGGGAAGCGGCCGAGCTCCTACAATGAGCAGTTCTTC

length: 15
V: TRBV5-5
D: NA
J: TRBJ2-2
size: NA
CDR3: CASSLVGGYTGELFF
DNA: TGTGCCAGCAGCTTGGTAGGGGGATACACCGGGGAGCTGTTTTTT

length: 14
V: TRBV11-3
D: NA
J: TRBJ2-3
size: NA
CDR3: CASSFWESTDTQYF
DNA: TGTGCCAGCAGCTTTTGGGAGAGCACAGATACGCAGTATTTT

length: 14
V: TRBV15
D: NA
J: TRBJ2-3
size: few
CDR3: CATSRDTSTDTQYF
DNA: TGTGCCACCTCCCGGGACACTAGCACAGATACGCAGTATTTT

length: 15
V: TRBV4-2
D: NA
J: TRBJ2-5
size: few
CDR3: CASSQEVGGGETQYF
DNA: TGTGCCAGCAGCCAAGAGGTCGGGGGAGGAGAGACCCAGTACTTC

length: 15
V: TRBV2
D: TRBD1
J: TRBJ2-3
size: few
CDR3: CASTGTGVGTDTQYF
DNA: TGTGCCAGCACCGGGACAGGGGTGGGCACAGATACGCAGTATTTT

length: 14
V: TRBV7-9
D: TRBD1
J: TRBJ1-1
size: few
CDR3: CASSYTGDAGEAFF
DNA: TGTGCCAGCAGCTATACAGGGGATGCCGGTGAAGCTTTCTTT

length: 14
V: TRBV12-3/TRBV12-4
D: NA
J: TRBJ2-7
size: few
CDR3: CASSLSEGNYEQYF
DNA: TGTGCCAGCAGTTTGAGTGAGGGGAACTACGAGCAGTACTTC

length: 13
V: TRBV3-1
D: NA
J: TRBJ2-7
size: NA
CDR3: CASSHGAAYEQYF
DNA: TGTGCCAGCAGCCATGGGGCGGCCTACGAGCAGTACTTC

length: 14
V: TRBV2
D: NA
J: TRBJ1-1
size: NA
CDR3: CASRPLQGFTEAFF
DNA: TGTGCCAGCAGGCCTCTTCAGGGTTTTACTGAAGCTTTCTTT

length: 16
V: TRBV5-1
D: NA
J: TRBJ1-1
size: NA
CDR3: CASSLRRGPGKTEAFF
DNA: TGCGCCAGCAGCTTGCGTCGGGGGCCAGGGAAGACTGAAGCTTTCTTT

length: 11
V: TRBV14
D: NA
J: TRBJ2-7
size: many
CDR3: CASSNVAEQYF
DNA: TGTGCCAGCAGCAACGTTGCCGAGCAGTACTTC

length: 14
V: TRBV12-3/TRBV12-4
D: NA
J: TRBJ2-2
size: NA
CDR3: CASRAMAVTGELFF
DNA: TGTGCCAGCAGGGCAATGGCAGTTACCGGGGAGCTGTTTTTT